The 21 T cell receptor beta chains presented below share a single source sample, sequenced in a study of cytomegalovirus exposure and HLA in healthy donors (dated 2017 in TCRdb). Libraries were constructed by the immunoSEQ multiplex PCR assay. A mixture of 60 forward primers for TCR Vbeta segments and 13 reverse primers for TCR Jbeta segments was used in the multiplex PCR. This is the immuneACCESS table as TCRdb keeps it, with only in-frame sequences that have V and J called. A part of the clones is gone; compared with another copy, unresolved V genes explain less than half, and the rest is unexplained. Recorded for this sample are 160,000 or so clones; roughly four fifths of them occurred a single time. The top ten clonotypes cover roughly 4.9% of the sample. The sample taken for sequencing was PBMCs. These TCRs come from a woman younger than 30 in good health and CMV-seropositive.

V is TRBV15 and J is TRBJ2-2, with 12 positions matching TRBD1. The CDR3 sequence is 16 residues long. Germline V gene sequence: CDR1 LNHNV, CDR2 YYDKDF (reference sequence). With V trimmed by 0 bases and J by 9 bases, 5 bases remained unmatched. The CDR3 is CATSRDGDRGLRELFF. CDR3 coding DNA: TGTGCCACCAGCAGAGATGGGGACAGGGGGCTTCGGGAGCTGTTTTTT.

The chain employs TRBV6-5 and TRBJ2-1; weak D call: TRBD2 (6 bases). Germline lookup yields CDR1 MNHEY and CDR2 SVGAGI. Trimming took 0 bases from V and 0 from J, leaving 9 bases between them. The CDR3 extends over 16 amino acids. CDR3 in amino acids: CASSYSSTSSYNEQFF. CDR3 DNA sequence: TGTGCCAGCAGTTACTCATCGACTAGCTCCTACAATGAGCAGTTCTTC.

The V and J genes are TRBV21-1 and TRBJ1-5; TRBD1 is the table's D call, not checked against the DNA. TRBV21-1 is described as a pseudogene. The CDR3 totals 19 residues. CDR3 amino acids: CASTLYQSRGRLGVQPQHF. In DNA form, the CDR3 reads TGTGCCAGCACCTTATATCAATCCAGGGGGCGGCTGGGGGTGCAGCCCCAGCATTTT.

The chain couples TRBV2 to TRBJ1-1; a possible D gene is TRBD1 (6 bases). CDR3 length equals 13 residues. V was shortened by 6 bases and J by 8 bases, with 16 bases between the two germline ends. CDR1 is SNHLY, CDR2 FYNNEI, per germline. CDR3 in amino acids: CASSDNSGTEAFF. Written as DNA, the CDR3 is TGTGCCAGCAGCGATAACTCCGGGACAGAAGCTTTCTTT.

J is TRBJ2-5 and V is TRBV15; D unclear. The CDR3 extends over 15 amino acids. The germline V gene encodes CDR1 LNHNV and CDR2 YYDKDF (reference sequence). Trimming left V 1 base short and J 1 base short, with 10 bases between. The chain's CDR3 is CATSRAARPQETQYF. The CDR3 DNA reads TGTGCCACCAGCAGAGCTGCTAGGCCCCAAGAGACCCAGTACTTC.

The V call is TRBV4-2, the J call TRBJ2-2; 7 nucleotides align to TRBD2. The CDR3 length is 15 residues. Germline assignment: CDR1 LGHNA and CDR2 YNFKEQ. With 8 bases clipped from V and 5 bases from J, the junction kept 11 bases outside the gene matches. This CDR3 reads CASGGSGGGTGELFF. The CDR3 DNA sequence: TGTGCCAGCGGGGGGTCGGGGGGAGGTACCGGGGAGCTGTTTTTT.

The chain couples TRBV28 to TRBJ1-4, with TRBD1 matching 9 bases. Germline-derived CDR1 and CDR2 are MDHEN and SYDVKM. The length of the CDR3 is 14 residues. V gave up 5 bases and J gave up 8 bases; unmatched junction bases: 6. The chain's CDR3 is CASSPDRGNEKLFF. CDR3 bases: TGTGCCAGCAGTCCGGACAGGGGTAACGAAAAACTGTTTTTT.

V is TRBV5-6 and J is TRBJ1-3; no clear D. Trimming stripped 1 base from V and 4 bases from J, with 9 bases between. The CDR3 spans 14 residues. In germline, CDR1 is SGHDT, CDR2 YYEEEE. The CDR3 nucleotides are TGTGCCAGCAGCTTGTTGGCCGGGGGAAACACCATATATTTT. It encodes CASSLLAGGNTIYF.

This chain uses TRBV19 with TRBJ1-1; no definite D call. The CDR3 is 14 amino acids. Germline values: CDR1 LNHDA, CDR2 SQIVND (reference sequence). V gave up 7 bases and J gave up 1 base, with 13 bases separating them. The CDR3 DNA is TGTGCCAGTATGAGGGCCGTACAGAACACTGAAGCTTTCTTT. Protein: CASMRAVQNTEAFF.

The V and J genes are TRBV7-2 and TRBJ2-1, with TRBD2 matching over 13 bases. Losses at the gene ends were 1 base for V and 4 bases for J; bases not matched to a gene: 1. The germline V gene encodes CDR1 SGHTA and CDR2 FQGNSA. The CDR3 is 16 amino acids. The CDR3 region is CASSLGTSGGYNEQFF. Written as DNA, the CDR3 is TGTGCCAGCAGCTTAGGGACTAGCGGGGGTTACAATGAGCAGTTCTTC.

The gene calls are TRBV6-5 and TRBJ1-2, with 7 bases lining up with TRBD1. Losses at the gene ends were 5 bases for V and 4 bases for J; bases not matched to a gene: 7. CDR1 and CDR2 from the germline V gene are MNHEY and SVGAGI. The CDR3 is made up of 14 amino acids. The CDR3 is CASSAFDRVYGYTF. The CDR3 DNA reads TGTGCCAGCAGTGCTTTTGACAGGGTCTATGGCTACACCTTC.

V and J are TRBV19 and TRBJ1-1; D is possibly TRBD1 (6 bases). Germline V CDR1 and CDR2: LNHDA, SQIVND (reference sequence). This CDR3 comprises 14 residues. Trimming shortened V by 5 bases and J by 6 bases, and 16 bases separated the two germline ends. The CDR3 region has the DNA TGTGCCAGTAGTCGCCCCGAGACAGGCTCTGAAGCTTTCTTT. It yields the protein CASSRPETGSEAFF.

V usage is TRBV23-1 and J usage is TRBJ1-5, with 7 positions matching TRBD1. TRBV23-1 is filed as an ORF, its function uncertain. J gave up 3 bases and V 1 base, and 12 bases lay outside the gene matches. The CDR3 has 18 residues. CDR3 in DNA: TGCGCCAGCAGTCAATTCGGGGGACAGTCCTTTTACAATCAGCCCCAGCATTTT. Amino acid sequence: CASSQFGGQSFYNQPQHF.

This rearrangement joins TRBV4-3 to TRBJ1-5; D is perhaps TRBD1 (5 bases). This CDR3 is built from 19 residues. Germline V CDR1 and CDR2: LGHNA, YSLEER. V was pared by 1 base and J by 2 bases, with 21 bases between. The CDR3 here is CASSQAWPVGKGRNQPQHF. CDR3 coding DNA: TGCGCCAGCAGCCAAGCTTGGCCAGTTGGGAAGGGGCGCAATCAGCCCCAGCATTTT.

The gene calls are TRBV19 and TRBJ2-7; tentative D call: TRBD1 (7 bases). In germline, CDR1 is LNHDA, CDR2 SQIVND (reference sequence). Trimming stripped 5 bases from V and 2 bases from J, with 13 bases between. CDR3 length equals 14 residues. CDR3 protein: CASSYTRGAYEQYF. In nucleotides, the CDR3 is TGTGCCAGTAGTTATACCAGGGGGGCCTACGAGCAGTACTTC.

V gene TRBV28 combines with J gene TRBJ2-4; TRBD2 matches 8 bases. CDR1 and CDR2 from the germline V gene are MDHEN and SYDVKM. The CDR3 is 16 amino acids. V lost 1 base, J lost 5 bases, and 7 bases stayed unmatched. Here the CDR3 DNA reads TGTGCCAGCAGTTTATCCCCGGGGGGGAAGGAAAACATTCAGTACTTC. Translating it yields CASSLSPGGKENIQYF.

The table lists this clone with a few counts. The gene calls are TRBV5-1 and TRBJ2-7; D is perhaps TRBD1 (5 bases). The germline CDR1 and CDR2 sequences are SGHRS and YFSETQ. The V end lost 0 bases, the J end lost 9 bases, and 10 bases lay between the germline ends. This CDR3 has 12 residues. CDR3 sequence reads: CASSLETARQYF. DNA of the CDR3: TGCGCCAGCAGCTTGGAGACAGCCCGGCAGTACTTC.

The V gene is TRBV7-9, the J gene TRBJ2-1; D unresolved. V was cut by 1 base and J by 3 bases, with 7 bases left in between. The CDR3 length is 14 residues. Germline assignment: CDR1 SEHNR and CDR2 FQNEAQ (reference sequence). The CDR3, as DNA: TGTGCCAGCAGCTTAGTGTCAGGCTACAATGAGCAGTTCTTC. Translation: CASSLVSGYNEQFF.

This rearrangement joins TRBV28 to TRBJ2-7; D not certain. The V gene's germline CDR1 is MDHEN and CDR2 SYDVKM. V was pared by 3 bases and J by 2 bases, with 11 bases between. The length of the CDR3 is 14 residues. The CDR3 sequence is CASSFGGSTYEQYF. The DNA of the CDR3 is TGTGCCAGCAGTTTCGGCGGCAGTACCTACGAGCAGTACTTC.

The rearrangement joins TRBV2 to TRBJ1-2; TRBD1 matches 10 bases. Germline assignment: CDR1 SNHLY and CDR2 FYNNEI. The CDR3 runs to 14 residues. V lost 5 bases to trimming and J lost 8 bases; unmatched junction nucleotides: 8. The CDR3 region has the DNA TGTGCCAGCAGTTTCCGACAGGGGGCAAGCGGCTACACCTTC. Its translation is CASSFRQGASGYTF. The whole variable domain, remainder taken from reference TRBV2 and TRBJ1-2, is EPEVTQTPSHQVTQMGQEVILRCVPISNHLYFYWYRQILGQKVEFLVSFYNNEISEKSEIFDDQFSVERPDGSNFTLKIRSTKLEDSAMYFCASSFRQGASGYTFGSGTRLTVV.

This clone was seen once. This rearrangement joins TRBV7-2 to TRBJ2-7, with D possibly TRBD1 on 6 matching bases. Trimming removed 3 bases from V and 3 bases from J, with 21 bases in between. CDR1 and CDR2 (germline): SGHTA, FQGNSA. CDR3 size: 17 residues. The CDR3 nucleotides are TGTGCCAGCAGCTTGTCACATCCCAAGGCAGGGGACTACGAGCAGTACTTC. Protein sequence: CASSLSHPKAGDYEQYF.